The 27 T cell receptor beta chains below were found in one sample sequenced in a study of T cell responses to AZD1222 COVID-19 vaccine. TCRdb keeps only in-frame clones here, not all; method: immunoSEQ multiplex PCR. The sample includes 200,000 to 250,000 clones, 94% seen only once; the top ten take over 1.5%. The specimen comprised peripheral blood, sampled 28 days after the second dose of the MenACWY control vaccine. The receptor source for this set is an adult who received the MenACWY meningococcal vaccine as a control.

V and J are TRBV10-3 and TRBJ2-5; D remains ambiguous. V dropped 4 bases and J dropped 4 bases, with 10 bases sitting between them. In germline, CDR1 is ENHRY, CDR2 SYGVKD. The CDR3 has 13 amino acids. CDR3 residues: CAISAGQRETQYF. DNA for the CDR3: TGTGCCATCAGTGCTGGGCAGAGAGAGACCCAGTACTTC.

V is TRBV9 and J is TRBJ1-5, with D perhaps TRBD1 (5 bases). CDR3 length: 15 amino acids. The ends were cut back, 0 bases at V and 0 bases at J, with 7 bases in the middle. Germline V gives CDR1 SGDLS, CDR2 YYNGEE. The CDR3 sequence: CASSVGTNSNQPQHF. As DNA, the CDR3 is TGTGCCAGCAGCGTAGGGACAAATAGCAATCAGCCCCAGCATTTT.

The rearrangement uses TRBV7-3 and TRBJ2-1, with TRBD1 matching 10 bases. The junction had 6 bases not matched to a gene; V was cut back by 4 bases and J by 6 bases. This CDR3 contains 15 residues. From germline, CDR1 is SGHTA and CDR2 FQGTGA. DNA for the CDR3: TGTGCCAGCAGCTGGACAGGGGGAGGGCTCAATGAGCAGTTCTTC. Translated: CASSWTGGGLNEQFF.

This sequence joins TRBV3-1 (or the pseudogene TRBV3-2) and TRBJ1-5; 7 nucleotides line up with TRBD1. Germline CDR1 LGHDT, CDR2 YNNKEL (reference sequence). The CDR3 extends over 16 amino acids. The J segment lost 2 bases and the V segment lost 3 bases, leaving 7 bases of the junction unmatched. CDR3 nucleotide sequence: TGTGCCAGCAGCCAGGACGACAGGGCGGGCAATCAGCCCCAGCATTTT. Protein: CASSQDDRAGNQPQHF.

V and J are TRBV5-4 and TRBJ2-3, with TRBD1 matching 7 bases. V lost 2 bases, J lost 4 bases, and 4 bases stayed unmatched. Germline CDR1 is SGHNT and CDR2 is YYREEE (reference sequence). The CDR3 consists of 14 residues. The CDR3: CASSFDQGADTQYF. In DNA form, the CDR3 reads TGTGCCAGCAGCTTTGATCAGGGGGCAGATACGCAGTATTTT.

The CDR3 DNA is TGCGCCAGCAGCCAGAACGACGCGACGGGGTCACCCCTCCACTTT. Translating gives CASSQNDATGSPLHF. The chain couples TRBV4-1 to TRBJ1-6; D unclear. Between the trimmed V and J ends, which lost 3 bases and 10 bases, there was a span of 16 bases. The CDR3 has 15 amino acids. CDR1 and CDR2 (germline): MGHRA, YSYEKL.

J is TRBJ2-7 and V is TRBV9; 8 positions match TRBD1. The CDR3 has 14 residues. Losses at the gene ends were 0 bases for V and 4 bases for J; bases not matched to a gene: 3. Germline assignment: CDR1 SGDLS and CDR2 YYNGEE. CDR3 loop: CASSVEDRVYEQYF. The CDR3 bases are TGTGCCAGCAGCGTAGAGGACAGGGTGTACGAGCAGTACTTC.

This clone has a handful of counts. In DNA form, the CDR3 reads TGTGCCAGCAGTCGGACTAGCGACTCCTACAATGAGCAGTTCTTC. Translating it yields CASSRTSDSYNEQFF. The J gene is TRBJ2-1, the V gene TRBV6-5; TRBD2 agrees at 9 bases. Germline V gene data show CDR1 as MNHEY and CDR2 as SVGAGI. This CDR3 region has 15 residues. The V and J ends lost 5 bases and 0 bases, in that order; junction bases with no gene match: 2.

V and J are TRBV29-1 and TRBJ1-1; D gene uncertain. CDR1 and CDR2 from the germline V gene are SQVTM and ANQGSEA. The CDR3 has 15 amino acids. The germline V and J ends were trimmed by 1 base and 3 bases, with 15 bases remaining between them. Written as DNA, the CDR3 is TGCAGCGTTGAAGGCCCCTCGGGGAGGGACACTGAAGCTTTCTTT. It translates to CSVEGPSGRDTEAFF.

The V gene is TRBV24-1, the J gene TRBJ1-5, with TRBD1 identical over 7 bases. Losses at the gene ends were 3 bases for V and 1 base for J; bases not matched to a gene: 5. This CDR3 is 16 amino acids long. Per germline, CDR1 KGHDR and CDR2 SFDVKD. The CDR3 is CATSDPSTGSNQPQHF. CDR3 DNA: TGTGCCACCAGTGATCCGTCGACAGGGAGCAATCAGCCCCAGCATTTT.

The CDR3 coding sequence is TGTGCCAGCAGCTCGACGACAGGGACCACTGAAGCTTTCTTT. It encodes CASSSTTGTTEAFF. V usage is TRBV7-9 and J usage is TRBJ1-1; 7 bases agree with TRBD1. This CDR3 has 14 amino acids. The trim removed 4 bases at V and 4 bases at J, leaving 6 bases unmatched. Per the germline V gene, CDR1 is SEHNR and CDR2 is FQNEAQ (reference sequence). Full variable domain (outside the CDR3, taken from reference TRBV7-9 and TRBJ1-1): DTGVSQNPRHKITKRGQNVTFRCDPISEHNRLYWYRQTLGQGPEFLTYFQNEAQLEKSRLLSDRFSAERPKGSFSTLEIQRTEQGDSAMYLCASSSTTGTTEAFFGQGTRLTVV.

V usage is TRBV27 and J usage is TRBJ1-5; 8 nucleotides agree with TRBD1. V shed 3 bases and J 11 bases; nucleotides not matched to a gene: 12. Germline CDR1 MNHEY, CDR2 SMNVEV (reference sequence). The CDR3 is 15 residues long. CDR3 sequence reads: CASSFSGGGKRTQHF. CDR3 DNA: TGTGCCAGCAGTTTTTCAGGGGGCGGCAAAAGGACCCAGCATTTT.

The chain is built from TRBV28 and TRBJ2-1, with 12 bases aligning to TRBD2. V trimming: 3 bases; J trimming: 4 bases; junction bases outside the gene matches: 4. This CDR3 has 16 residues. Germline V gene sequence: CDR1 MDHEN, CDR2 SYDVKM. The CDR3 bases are TGTGCCAGCAGTTTTTGGACTAGCGGGACTTACAATGAGCAGTTCTTC. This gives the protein CASSFWTSGTYNEQFF.

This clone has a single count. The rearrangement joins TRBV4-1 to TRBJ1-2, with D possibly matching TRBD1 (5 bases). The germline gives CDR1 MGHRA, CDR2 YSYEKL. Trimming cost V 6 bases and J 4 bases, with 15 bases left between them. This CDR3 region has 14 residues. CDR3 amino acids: CASRGYGAGYGYTF. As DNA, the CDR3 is TGCGCCAGCAGGGGCTATGGGGCCGGCTATGGCTACACCTTC.

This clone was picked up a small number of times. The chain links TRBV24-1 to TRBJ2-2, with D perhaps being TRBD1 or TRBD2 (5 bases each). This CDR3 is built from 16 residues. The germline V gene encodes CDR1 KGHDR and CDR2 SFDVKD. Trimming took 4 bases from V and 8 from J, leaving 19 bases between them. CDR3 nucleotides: TGTGCCACCAGTGAAACCGGGACCAGCGATATAGGGGAGCTGTTTTTT. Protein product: CATSETGTSDIGELFF.

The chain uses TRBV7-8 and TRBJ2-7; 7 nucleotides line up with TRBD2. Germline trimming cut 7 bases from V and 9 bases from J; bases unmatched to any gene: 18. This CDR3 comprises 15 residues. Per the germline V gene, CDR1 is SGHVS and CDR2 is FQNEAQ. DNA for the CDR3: TGTGCCAGCATTCCACCCGGGACTACCCGGCGTGGGCAGTACTTC. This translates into CASIPPGTTRRGQYF.

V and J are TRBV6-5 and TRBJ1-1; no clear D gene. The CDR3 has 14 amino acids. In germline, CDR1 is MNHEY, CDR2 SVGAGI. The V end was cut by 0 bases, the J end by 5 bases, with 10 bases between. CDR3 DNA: TGTGCCAGCAGTTACTCGCTGGGTCGAACTGAAGCTTTCTTT. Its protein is CASSYSLGRTEAFF.

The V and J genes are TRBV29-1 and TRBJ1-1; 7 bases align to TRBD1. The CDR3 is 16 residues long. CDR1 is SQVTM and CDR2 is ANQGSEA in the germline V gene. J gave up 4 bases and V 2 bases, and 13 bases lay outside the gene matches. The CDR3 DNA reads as TGCAGCGTTGAATACCGTGGGCAGGGGGGAGTCACTGAAGCTTTCTTT. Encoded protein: CSVEYRGQGGVTEAFF.

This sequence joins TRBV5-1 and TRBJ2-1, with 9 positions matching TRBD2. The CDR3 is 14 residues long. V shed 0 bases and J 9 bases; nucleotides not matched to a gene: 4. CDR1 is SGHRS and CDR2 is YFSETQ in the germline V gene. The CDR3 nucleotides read TGCGCCAGCAGCTTGGTCCTAGCGGGGCCTGAGCAGTTCTTC. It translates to CASSLVLAGPEQFF.

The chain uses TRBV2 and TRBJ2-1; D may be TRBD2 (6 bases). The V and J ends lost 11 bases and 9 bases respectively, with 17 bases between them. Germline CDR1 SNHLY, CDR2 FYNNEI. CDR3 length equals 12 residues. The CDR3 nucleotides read TGTGCCCAAGGCGCGGGATCGGGTGAGCAGTTCTTC. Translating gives CAQGAGSGEQFF.

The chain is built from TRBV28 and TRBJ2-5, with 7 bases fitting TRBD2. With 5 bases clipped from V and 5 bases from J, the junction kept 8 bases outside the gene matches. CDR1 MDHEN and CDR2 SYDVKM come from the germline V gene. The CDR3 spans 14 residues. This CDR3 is CASSPRLALETQYF. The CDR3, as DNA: TGTGCCAGCAGTCCCCGACTAGCTCTGGAGACCCAGTACTTC.

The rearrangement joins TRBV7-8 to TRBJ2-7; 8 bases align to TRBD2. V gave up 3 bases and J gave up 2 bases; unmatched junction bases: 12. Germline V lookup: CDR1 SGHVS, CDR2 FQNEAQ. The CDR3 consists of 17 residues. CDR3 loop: CASSFANTGLVTYEQYF. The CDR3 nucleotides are TGTGCCAGCAGCTTCGCCAATACGGGACTAGTAACCTACGAGCAGTACTTC.

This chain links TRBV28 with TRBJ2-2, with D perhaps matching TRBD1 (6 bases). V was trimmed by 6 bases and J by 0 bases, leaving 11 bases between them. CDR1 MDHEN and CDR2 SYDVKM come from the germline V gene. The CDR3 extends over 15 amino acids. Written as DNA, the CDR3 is TGTGCCAGCAGCCCCGGGACACCGAACACCGGGGAGCTGTTTTTT. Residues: CASSPGTPNTGELFF.

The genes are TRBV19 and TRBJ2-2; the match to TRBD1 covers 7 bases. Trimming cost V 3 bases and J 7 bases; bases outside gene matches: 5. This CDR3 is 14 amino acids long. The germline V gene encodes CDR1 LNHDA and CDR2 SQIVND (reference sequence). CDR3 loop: CASSIANRGGELFF. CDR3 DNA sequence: TGTGCCAGTAGTATCGCCAACAGGGGCGGGGAGCTGTTTTTT.

The CDR3 region has the DNA TGTGCCAGCAGTTTAAGGGGACAGGGGGCGAGCTCCTATAATTCACCCCTCCACTTT. This gives the protein CASSLRGQGASSYNSPLHF. The chain combines TRBV27 with TRBJ1-6; TRBD1 matches at 12 bases. The CDR3 is 19 residues long. Unmatched junction bases numbered 5, after V lost 2 bases and J lost 0 bases. Germline assignment: CDR1 MNHEY and CDR2 SMNVEV (reference sequence).

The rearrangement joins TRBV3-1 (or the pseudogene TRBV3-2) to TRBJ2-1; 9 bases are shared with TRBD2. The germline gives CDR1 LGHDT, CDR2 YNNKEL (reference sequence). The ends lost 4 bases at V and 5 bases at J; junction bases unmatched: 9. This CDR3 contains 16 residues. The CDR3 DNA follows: TGTGCCAGCAGCCCCCCGGGTAGCGGGAGCCACAATGAGCAGTTCTTC. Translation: CASSPPGSGSHNEQFF.

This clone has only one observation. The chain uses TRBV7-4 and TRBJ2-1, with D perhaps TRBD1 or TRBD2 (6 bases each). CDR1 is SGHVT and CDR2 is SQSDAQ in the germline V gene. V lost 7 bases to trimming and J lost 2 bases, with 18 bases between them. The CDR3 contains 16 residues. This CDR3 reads CASIQGTGDTYNEQFF. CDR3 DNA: TGTGCCAGCATCCAGGGGACGGGAGACACCTACAATGAGCAGTTCTTC.